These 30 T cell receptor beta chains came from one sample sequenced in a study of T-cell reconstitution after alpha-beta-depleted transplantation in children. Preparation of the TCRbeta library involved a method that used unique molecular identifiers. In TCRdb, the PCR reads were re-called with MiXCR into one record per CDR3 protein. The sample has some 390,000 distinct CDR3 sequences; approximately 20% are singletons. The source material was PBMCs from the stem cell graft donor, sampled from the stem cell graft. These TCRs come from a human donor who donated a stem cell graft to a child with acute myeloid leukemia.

The CDR3 protein is CSVGATGNTEAFF. CDR3 DNA: TGCAGCGTTGGAGCTACAGGTAACACTGAAGCTTTCTTT. The chain recombines TRBV29-1 with TRBJ1-1; possible D gene TRBD1, 5 bases. V lost 4 bases and J 2 bases, leaving 11 bases between the germline ends. The CDR3 is 13 amino acids. Germline CDR1 reads SQVTM; CDR2 reads ANQGSEA.

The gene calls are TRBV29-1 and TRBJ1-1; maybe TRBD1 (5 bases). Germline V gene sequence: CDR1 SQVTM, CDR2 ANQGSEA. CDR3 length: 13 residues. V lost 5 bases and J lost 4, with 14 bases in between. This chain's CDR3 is CSVCWGGTTEAFF. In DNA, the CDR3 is TGCAGCGTTTGTTGGGGGGGGACCACTGAAGCTTTCTTT.

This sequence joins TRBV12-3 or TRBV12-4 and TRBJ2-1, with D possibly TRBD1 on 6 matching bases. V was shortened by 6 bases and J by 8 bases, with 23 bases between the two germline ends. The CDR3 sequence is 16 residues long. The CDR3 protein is CASRGDRDTQADEQFF. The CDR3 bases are TGTGCCAGCAGGGGAGACCGGGACACCCAGGCGGATGAGCAGTTCTTC.

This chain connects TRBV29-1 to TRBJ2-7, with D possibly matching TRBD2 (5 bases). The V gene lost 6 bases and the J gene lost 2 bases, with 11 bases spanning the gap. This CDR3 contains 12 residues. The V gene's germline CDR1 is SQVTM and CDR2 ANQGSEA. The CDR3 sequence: CSVVGETYEQYF. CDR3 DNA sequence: TGCAGCGTAGTTGGGGAGACCTACGAGCAGTACTTC.

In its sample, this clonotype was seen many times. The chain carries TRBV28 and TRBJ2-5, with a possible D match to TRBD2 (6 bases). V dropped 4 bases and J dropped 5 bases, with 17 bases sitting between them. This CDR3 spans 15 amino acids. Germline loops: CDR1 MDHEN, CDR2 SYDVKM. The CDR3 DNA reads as TGTGCCAGCAGTTCGGCGGGCCGGGGGTATGAGACCCAGTACTTC. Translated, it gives CASSSAGRGYETQYF.

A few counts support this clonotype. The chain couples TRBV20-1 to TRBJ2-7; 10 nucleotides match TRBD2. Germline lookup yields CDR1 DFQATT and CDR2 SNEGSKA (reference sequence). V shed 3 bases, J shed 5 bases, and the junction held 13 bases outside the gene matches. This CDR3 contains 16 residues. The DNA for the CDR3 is TGCAGTGCTAGGGGGCTTCCTAGCGGGAGTTCCGACGAGCAGTACTTC. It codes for CSARGLPSGSSDEQYF.

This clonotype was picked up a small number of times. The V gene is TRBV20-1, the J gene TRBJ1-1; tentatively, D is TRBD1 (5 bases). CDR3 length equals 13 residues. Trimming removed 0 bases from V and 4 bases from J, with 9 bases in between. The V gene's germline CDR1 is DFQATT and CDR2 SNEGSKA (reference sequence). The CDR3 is CSARDRGVTEAFF. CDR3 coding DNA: TGCAGTGCTAGAGATCGAGGGGTCACTGAAGCTTTCTTT.

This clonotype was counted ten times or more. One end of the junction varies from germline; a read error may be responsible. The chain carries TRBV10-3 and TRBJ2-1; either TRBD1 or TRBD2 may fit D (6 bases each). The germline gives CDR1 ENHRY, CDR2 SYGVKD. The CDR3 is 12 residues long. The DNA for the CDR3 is TGTGCCATCAGTGAGTCGACGGGGGCCCCCATCTTC. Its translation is CAISESTGAPIF.

CDR3 in DNA: TGTGCCAGCTCACCTACCGTTAGACTGAACTCTGGAAACACCATATATTTT. Its translation: CASSPTVRLNSGNTIYF. J is TRBJ1-3 and V is TRBV18; the D is unclear. Deletions cut 3 bases from V and 0 bases from J, with 15 bases between. This CDR3 contains 17 residues. Germline lookup yields CDR1 KGHSH and CDR2 LQKENI.

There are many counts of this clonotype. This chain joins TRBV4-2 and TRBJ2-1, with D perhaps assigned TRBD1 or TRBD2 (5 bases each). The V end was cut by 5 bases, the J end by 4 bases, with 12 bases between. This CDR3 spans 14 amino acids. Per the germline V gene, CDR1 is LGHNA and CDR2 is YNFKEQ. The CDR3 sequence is CASSSGSGYNEQFF. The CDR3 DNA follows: TGTGCCAGCAGCTCAGGGAGCGGTTACAATGAGCAGTTCTTC.

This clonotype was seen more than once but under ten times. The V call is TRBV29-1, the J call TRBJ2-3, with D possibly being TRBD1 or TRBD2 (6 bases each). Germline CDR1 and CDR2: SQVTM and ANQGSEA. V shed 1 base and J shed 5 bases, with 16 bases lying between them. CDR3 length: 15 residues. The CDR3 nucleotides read TGCAGCGTTGAAGTTCCCGGGGGCAATAGAGATACGCAGTATTTT. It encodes CSVEVPGGNRDTQYF.

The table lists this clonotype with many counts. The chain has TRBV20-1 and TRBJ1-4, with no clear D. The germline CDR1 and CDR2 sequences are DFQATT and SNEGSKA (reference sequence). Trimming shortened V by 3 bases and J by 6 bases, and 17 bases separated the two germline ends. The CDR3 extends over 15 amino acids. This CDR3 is CSASASWQSHEKLFF. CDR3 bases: TGCAGTGCTAGCGCCTCTTGGCAGAGTCATGAAAAACTGTTTTTT.

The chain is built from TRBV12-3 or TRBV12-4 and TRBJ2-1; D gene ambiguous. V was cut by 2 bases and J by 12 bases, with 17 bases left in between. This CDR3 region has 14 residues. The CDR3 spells CASSLSDELKGQFF. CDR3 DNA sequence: TGTGCCAGCAGTTTATCGGACGAGCTAAAGGGGCAGTTCTTC.

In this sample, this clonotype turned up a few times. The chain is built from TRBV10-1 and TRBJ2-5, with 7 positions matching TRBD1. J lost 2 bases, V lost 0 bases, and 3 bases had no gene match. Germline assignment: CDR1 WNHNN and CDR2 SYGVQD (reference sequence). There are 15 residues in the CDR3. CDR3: CASSESGTEQETQYF. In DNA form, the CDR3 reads TGCGCCAGCAGTGAGTCGGGGACAGAGCAAGAGACCCAGTACTTC.

DNA for the CDR3: TGTGCCAGCAGTTACGGGACTAGCATAGAGACCCAGTACTTC. It translates to CASSYGTSIETQYF. The chain employs TRBV12-3 or TRBV12-4 and TRBJ2-5; 9 bases are shared with TRBD2. This CDR3 region has 14 residues. V gave up 4 bases and J gave up 4 bases; unmatched junction bases: 4.

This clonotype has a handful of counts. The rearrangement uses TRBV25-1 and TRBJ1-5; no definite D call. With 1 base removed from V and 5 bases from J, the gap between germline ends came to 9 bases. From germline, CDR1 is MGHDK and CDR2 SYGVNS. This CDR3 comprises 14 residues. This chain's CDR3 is CASSESASHQPQHF. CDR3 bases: TGTGCCAGCAGTGAATCGGCAAGCCATCAGCCCCAGCATTTT.

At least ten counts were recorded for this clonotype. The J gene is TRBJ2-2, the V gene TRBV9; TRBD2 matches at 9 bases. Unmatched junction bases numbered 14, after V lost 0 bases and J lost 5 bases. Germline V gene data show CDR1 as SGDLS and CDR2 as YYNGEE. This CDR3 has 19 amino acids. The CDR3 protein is CASSVGLSSGTYKTGELFF. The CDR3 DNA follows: TGTGCCAGCAGCGTAGGTTTGTCTAGCGGGACATATAAGACCGGGGAGCTGTTTTTT.

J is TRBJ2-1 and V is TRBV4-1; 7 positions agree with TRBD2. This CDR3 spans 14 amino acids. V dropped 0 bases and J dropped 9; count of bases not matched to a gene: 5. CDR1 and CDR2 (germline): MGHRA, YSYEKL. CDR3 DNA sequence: TGCGCCAGCAGCCAAGACCCCTGGGGGGGTGAGCAGTTCTTC. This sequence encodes CASSQDPWGGEQFF.

The CDR3 sequence is CASSQIQGKGETQYF. DNA of the CDR3: TGTGCCAGCAGTCAAATACAGGGAAAGGGTGAGACCCAGTACTTC. The V call is TRBV12-3 or TRBV12-4, the J call TRBJ2-5; a weak D match, TRBD1 (6 bases). The CDR3 loop spans 15 amino acids. Trimming pared 5 bases from V and 5 bases from J, leaving 18 bases between.

The CDR3 protein is CASSVGGQGDQPQHF. The CDR3 nucleotides read TGTGCCAGCAGCGTAGGAGGACAGGGGGATCAGCCCCAGCATTTT. V gene TRBV9 combines with J gene TRBJ1-5; 10 bases are shared with TRBD1. The V gene end was trimmed by 0 bases and the J gene end by 5 bases; junction bases not matched to a gene: 2. The CDR3 is 15 residues long. Germline CDR1 and CDR2: SGDLS and YYNGEE.

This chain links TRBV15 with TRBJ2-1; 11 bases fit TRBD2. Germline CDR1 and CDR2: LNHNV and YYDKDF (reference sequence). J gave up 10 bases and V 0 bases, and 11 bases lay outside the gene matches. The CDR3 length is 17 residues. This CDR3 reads CATSRDGRLAGPEEQFF. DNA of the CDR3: TGTGCCACCAGCAGAGATGGAAGACTAGCGGGACCGGAGGAGCAGTTCTTC.

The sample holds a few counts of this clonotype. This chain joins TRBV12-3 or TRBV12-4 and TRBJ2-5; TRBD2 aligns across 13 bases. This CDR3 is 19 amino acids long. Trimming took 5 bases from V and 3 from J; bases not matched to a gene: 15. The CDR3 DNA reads TGTGCCAGCAGTCCAACTAATCCGACTAGCGGGAGGAGGGAAGAGACCCAGTACTTC. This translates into CASSPTNPTSGRREETQYF.

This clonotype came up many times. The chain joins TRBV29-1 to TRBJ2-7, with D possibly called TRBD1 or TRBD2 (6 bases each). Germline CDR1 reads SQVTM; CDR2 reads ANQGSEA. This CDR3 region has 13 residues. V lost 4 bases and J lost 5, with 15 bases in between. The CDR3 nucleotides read TGCAGCGTTGGGGGGGCAGGGCTGAACGAGCAGTACTTC. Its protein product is CSVGGAGLNEQYF.

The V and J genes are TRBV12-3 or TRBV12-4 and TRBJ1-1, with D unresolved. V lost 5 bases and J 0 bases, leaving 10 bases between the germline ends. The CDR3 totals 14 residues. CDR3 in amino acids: CASSLHNLNTEAFF. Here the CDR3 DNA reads TGTGCCAGCAGTCTACATAACCTGAACACTGAAGCTTTCTTT.

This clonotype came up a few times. The CDR3 sequence: CASSLRTGTGNTEAFF. CDR3 nucleotides: TGCGCCAGCAGCCTTCGTACCGGGACAGGGAACACTGAAGCTTTCTTT. The chain combines TRBV5-1 with TRBJ1-1, with 8 bases matching TRBD1. This CDR3 comprises 16 residues. The germline V gene has CDR1 SGHRS and CDR2 YFSETQ. With V trimmed by 4 bases and J by 1 base, 9 bases remained unmatched.

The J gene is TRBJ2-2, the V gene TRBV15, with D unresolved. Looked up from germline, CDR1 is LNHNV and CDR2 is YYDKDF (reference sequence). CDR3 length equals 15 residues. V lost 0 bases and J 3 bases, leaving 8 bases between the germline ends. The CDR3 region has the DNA TGTGCCACCAGCAGAGATCTGGGGTACACCGGGGAGCTGTTTTTT. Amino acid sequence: CATSRDLGYTGELFF.

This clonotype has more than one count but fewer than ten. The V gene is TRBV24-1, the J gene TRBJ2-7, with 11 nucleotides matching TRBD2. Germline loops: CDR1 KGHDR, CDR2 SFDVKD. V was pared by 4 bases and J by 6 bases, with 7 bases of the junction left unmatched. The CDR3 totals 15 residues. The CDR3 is CATSERLAGKIEQYF. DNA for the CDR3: TGTGCCACCAGTGAGCGACTAGCGGGAAAAATCGAGCAGTACTTC.

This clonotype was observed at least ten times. The DNA of the CDR3 is TGCCAAGGACTAGCGCGCTCAAATGAGCAGTTCTTC. The encoded protein is CQGLARSNEQFF. This chain joins TRBV29-1 and TRBJ2-1; 9 bases match TRBD2. CDR3 size: 12 residues. Germline-derived CDR1 and CDR2 are SQVTM and ANQGSEA.

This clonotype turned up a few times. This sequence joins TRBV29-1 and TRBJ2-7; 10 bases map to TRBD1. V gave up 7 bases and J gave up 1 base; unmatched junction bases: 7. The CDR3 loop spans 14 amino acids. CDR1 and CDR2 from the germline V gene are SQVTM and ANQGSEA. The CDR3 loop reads CSAQGQGSSYEQYF. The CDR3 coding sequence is TGCAGCGCCCAGGGACAGGGGAGTTCCTACGAGCAGTACTTC.

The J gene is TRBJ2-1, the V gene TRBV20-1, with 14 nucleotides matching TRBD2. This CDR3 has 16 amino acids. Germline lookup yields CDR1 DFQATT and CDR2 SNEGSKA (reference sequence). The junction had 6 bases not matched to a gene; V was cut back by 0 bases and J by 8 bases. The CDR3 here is CSARDGGLAGVYEQFF. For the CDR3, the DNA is TGCAGTGCTAGAGATGGGGGACTAGCGGGAGTTTATGAGCAGTTCTTC.